This T cell receptor (beta chain) was sequenced in a study of blood T cell repertoires in COVID-19. Original processing notes: Amplified reference gene primers provided the basis for estimating nucleated cell counts. Assay: immunoSEQ multiplex PCR; the TCRdb copy retains only in-frame clones and omits some. V, J and clone size reflect that table, while D and trimming were determined from the DNA. The repertoire holds about 250,000 clones, roughly 83% seen once, with roughly 9.8% in the top ten. Sequenced material: peripheral blood. This clonotype originated in a man older than 75 with acute or convalescent COVID-19.

This chain's CDR3 is CASSTGTGPHNEQYF. CDR3 nucleotide sequence: TGTGCCAGTAGTACAGGGACAGGGCCTCACAACGAGCAGTACTTC. This chain uses TRBV19 with TRBJ2-7; 9 bases are shared with TRBD1. There are 15 residues in the CDR3. J gave up 5 bases and V 4 bases, and 9 bases lay outside the gene matches. Germline values: CDR1 LNHDA, CDR2 SQIVND (reference sequence).